These 21 T cell receptor beta chains came from one sample sequenced in a study of cytomegalovirus exposure and HLA in healthy donors. Researchers ran the PCR with 60 Vbeta and 13 Jbeta primers. The repertoire was sequenced with immunoSEQ multiplex PCR; TCRdb's copy has only in-frame clones and lacks some. The sample yields 150,000 to 200,000 clones, about 80% seen once. What was sequenced was PBMCs. Receptors originate from a woman in her 40s in good health and CMV-seronegative.

The chain employs TRBV19 and TRBJ2-3; TRBD1 is a possible D gene (6 bases). The V gene's germline CDR1 is LNHDA and CDR2 SQIVND (reference sequence). The CDR3 is 14 residues long. The V and J ends lost 7 bases and 3 bases respectively, with 14 bases between them. The CDR3: CASTQGPGTDTQYF. The CDR3 DNA reads as TGTGCCAGTACCCAGGGGCCTGGGACAGATACGCAGTATTTT.

The chain couples TRBV10-3 to TRBJ2-3; D is unresolved. Germline assignment: CDR1 ENHRY and CDR2 SYGVKD. Trimming took off 8 bases at V and 2 bases at J, with 11 bases between the two ends. This CDR3 spans 13 amino acids. The CDR3 protein is CAIGPRNTDTQYF. The CDR3 DNA is TGTGCCATCGGTCCTAGAAACACAGATACGCAGTATTTT.

The gene calls are TRBV9 and TRBJ1-2; D is ambiguous. The V end lost 4 bases, the J end lost 4 bases, and 11 bases lay between the germline ends. The CDR3 has 13 residues. Germline loops: CDR1 SGDLS, CDR2 YYNGEE. In DNA form, the CDR3 reads TGTGCCAGCAGCCCCCGGGCGGGCTATGGCTACACCTTC. It specifies CASSPRAGYGYTF.

This clone was observed a few times. V usage is TRBV9 and J usage is TRBJ2-1, with 9 bases that match TRBD1. This CDR3 is built from 14 residues. V gave up 4 bases and J gave up 8 bases; unmatched junction bases: 7. Per the germline V gene, CDR1 is SGDLS and CDR2 is YYNGEE. As DNA, the CDR3 is TGTGCCAGCAGCCCTCACAGGGGGCAGGATGAGCAGTTCTTC. It translates to CASSPHRGQDEQFF.

This sequence joins TRBV7-2 and TRBJ2-4; D perhaps matches TRBD2 (5 bases). Germline V gives CDR1 SGHTA, CDR2 FQGNSA. CDR3 length: 14 amino acids. V was cut by 5 bases and J by 10 bases, with 18 bases left in between. The CDR3 nucleotides read TGTGCCAGCAGCCTATACCCGGACGCGGGTATTCAGTACTTC. Translated, it gives CASSLYPDAGIQYF.

V is TRBV6-1 and J is TRBJ2-7; D uncertain. V gave up 8 bases and J gave up 2 bases, with 10 bases separating them. The germline CDR1 and CDR2 sequences are MNHNS and SASEGT. This CDR3 is 12 amino acids long. CDR3 sequence: CASLATAYEQYF. The DNA of the CDR3 is TGTGCCAGCTTAGCAACGGCCTACGAGCAGTACTTC.

The chain links TRBV10-3 to TRBJ1-1; TRBD1 matches 8 bases. The CDR3 sequence is 14 residues long. Germline CDR1 reads ENHRY; CDR2 reads SYGVKD. Trimming at V came to 0 bases and at J to 11 bases, leaving 8 bases not matched to a gene. This chain's CDR3 is CAISESRQGTLAFF. CDR3 nucleotides: TGTGCCATCAGTGAGTCCCGACAGGGGACCTTGGCTTTCTTT.

This clone occurred once. The chain combines TRBV15 with TRBJ2-1; D uncertain. The ends were cut back, 0 bases at V and 4 bases at J, with 4 bases in the middle. The CDR3 covers 13 residues. Germline V CDR1 and CDR2: LNHNV, YYDKDF (reference sequence). Here the CDR3 DNA reads TGTGCCACCAGCAGAGAGCGGTACAATGAGCAGTTCTTC. Protein product: CATSRERYNEQFF.

Concerning this clone itself: The junction departs from germline at one end; a sequencing error may be responsible. The gene calls are TRBV2 and TRBJ2-1, with 7 nucleotides matching TRBD2. The CDR3 runs to 11 residues. Germline V CDR1 and CDR2: SNHLY, FYNNEI. The DNA for the CDR3 is TGTGCCAGCAGTGTTGCGGGAGCTCGGGTCTTC. Amino acid sequence: CASSVAGARVF. Drawing the rest from reference TRBV2 and TRBJ2-1, the complete variable domain is EPEVTQTPSHQVTQMGQEVILRCVPISNHLYFYWYRQILGQKVEFLVSFYNNEISEKSEIFDDQFSVERPDGSNFTLKIRSTKLEDSAMYFCASSVAGARVFGPGTRLTVL.

V is TRBV6-4 and J is TRBJ1-1; no reliable D call. Trimming removed 6 bases at V and 5 bases at J, with 22 bases between. Germline CDR1 MRHNA, CDR2 SNTAGT. The CDR3 is 16 amino acids. The CDR3 DNA is TGTGCCAGCAGCGCCGAGGAGTTGGCCCTGGGTACTGAAGCTTTCTTT. Encoded protein: CASSAEELALGTEAFF.

The chain is built from TRBV19 and TRBJ2-3, with 8 nucleotides matching TRBD1. The CDR3 totals 15 residues. With V trimmed by 7 bases and J by 4 bases, 10 bases remained unmatched. Germline assignment: CDR1 LNHDA and CDR2 SQIVND (reference sequence). The CDR3 loop reads CASNVAGGQADTQYF. The CDR3 DNA is TGTGCCAGTAATGTGGCAGGGGGACAGGCAGATACGCAGTATTTT.

This chain joins TRBV30 and TRBJ1-2, with 9 bases fitting TRBD1. CDR1 is GTSNPN, CDR2 SVGIG, per germline (reference sequence). Trimming at V came to 4 bases and at J to 7 bases, leaving 13 bases not matched to a gene. The CDR3 spans 15 residues. The CDR3 coding sequence is TGTGCCTGGACACTCCCCGGGACAGGGTTTGTTGGCTACACCTTC. Translating gives CAWTLPGTGFVGYTF.

The rearrangement links TRBV7-6 to TRBJ2-1, with D possibly matching TRBD1 (5 bases). Germline V gene lookup returns CDR1 SGHVS and CDR2 FNYEAQ. This CDR3 region has 16 residues. V gave up 0 bases and J gave up 5 bases, with 14 bases separating them. CDR3 sequence (DNA): TGTGCCAGCAGCTTAGCGCGCCGACAGACCAACAATGAGCAGTTCTTC. Encoded protein: CASSLARRQTNNEQFF.

The chain is built from TRBV7-8 and TRBJ1-3, with unresolved D. The CDR3 extends over 14 amino acids. V was clipped by 8 bases and J by 1 base, with 12 bases between them. CDR1 is SGHVS and CDR2 is FQNEAQ in the germline V gene. This CDR3 reads CASGLSESGNTIYF. CDR3 bases: TGTGCCAGCGGTCTGTCAGAATCTGGAAACACCATATATTTT.

The chain has TRBV7-3 and TRBJ1-6; 7 bases align to TRBD1. With V trimmed by 3 bases and J by 5 bases, 1 base remained unmatched. Germline CDR1 reads SGHTA; CDR2 reads FQGTGA. CDR3 length: 14 amino acids. The CDR3 nucleotides are TGTGCCAGCAGCTTCGGGACAGATAATTCACCCCTCCACTTT. Translating gives CASSFGTDNSPLHF.

The table lists this clone with a few counts. The rearrangement uses TRBV6-6 and TRBJ1-1; D uncertain. The CDR3 covers 14 residues. CDR1 is MNHNY and CDR2 is SVGAGI in the germline V gene (reference sequence). V dropped 7 bases and J dropped 0 bases, with 12 bases sitting between them. This CDR3 reads CASTIQSVNTEAFF. The CDR3 DNA is TGTGCCAGCACCATACAGAGTGTGAACACTGAAGCTTTCTTT.

The chain is built from TRBV27 and TRBJ2-7; D might be TRBD1 (6 bases). The CDR3 is 16 residues long. CDR1 and CDR2 from the germline V gene are MNHEY and SMNVEV (reference sequence). V was pared by 5 bases and J by 3 bases, with 20 bases between. This CDR3 is CASSPSTGYHYYEQYF. The CDR3 DNA reads TGTGCCAGCAGTCCCTCCACAGGGTACCACTACTACGAGCAGTACTTC.

The chain couples TRBV12-2 to TRBJ2-1; TRBD2 is taken as the D call from the table, unchecked against the DNA. TRBV12-2 constitutes a pseudogene. The CDR3 sequence is 16 residues long. The CDR3 DNA is TGTGCAAGTCGCTTAGGGAGGGAGAGCCAGTACAATGAGCAGTTCTTC. Translation gives CASRLGRESQYNEQFF.

The CDR3 loop is CASSLQGATDTQYF. The CDR3 DNA sequence: TGTGCCAGCAGCTTACAGGGGGCAACAGATACGCAGTATTTT. The chain is built from TRBV5-4 and TRBJ2-3, with TRBD1 identical over 9 bases. Unmatched junction bases numbered 1, after V lost 2 bases and J lost 3 bases. The CDR3 loop spans 14 amino acids. The germline gives CDR1 SGHNT, CDR2 YYREEE (reference sequence). Supplemented by reference TRBV5-4 and TRBJ2-3, the full variable domain reads ETGVTQSPTHLIKTRGQQVTLRCSSQSGHNTVSWYQQALGQGPQFIFQYYREEENGRGNFPPRFSGLQFPNYSSELNVNALELDDSALYLCASSLQGATDTQYFGPGTRLTVL.

V is TRBV5-4 and J is TRBJ2-7; 8 bases are shared with TRBD2. Germline V gene sequence: CDR1 SGHNT, CDR2 YYREEE (reference sequence). J was trimmed by 2 bases and V by 0 bases; bases with no gene match: 4. This CDR3 is 15 amino acids long. In DNA form, the CDR3 reads TGTGCCAGCAGCTTGGGGAAAGCGGGAGCCTACGAGCAGTACTTC. Translating it yields CASSLGKAGAYEQYF. Full variable domain (remainder filled in from reference TRBV5-4 and TRBJ2-7): ETGVTQSPTHLIKTRGQQVTLRCSSQSGHNTVSWYQQALGQGPQFIFQYYREEENGRGNFPPRFSGLQFPNYSSELNVNALELDDSALYLCASSLGKAGAYEQYFGPGTRLTVT.

The chain recombines TRBV7-8 with TRBJ2-3; the D is unclear. V lost 2 bases and J 6 bases, leaving 15 bases between the germline ends. The CDR3 is 15 amino acids. Per germline, CDR1 SGHVS and CDR2 FQNEAQ. For the CDR3, the DNA is TGTGCCAGCAGCTTACGTATACAGACGGCGGATACGCAGTATTTT. It translates to CASSLRIQTADTQYF.